One sample yielded the 14 T cell receptor beta chains listed below, sequenced in a study of shared T cell receptors in the human thymus. Using immunoSEQ multiplex PCR, the repertoire was profiled, and TCRdb retains in-frame clones only, with some absent. The sample has about 660,000 clones; 88% are singletons. This sample also appeared in a second study, on human thymus T cells.

What was sequenced was thymocytes. These receptors came from a boy under three years old with a congenital heart defect.

The chain is built from TRBV19 and TRBJ2-7, with D perhaps matching TRBD2 (7 bases). There are 15 residues in the CDR3. Germline V gene lookup returns CDR1 LNHDA and CDR2 SQIVND (reference sequence). With 5 bases removed from V and 5 bases from J, the gap between germline ends came to 19 bases. The CDR3 nucleotides read TGTGCCAGTAGTGACAAGGGGGGGGGTACAAACGAGCAGTACTTC. Its translation is CASSDKGGGTNEQYF. Full variable domain (remainder filled in from reference TRBV19 and TRBJ2-7): DGGITQSPKYLFRKEGQNVTLSCEQNLNHDAMYWYRQDPGQGLRLIYYSQIVNDFQKGDIAEGYSVSREKKESFPLTVTSAQKNPTAFYLCASSDKGGGTNEQYFGPGTRLTVT.

A few counts support this clone. The genes are TRBV19 and TRBJ1-4; no firm D call. V was shortened by 4 bases and J by 5 bases, with 11 bases between the two germline ends. Looked up from germline, CDR1 is LNHDA and CDR2 is SQIVND (reference sequence). The CDR3 length is 14 residues. CDR3 coding DNA: TGTGCCAGTAGTAATGCCAGGAAAAATGAAAAACTGTTTTTT. It codes for CASSNARKNEKLFF.

V gene TRBV30 combines with J gene TRBJ1-5; D is perhaps TRBD1 (5 bases). Germline lookup yields CDR1 GTSNPN and CDR2 SVGIG (reference sequence). The CDR3 is made up of 16 amino acids. The ends were cut back, 0 bases at V and 0 bases at J, with 12 bases in the middle. The CDR3, as DNA: TGTGCCTGGAGTGTCGGGGGACTGTATAGCAATCAGCCCCAGCATTTT. Its translation is CAWSVGGLYSNQPQHF. Complete variable domain (other parts from reference TRBV30 and TRBJ1-5): SQTIHQWPATLVQPVGSPLSLECTVEGTSNPNLYWYRQAAGRGLQLLFYSVGIGQISSEVPQNLSASRPQDRQFILSSKKLLLSDSGFYLCAWSVGGLYSNQPQHFGDGTRLSIL.

The rearrangement uses TRBV7-9 and TRBJ2-2, with 7 positions matching TRBD2. Germline V gene lookup returns CDR1 SEHNR and CDR2 FQNEAQ (reference sequence). V trimming: 6 bases; J trimming: 6 bases; junction bases outside the gene matches: 16. This CDR3 is 17 amino acids long. CDR3 protein: CASSRQVGEGRSGELFF. The CDR3 nucleotides are TGTGCCAGCAGTCGCCAAGTGGGGGAGGGCCGGTCCGGGGAGCTGTTTTTT. Full variable domain (missing parts from reference TRBV7-9 and TRBJ2-2): DTGVSQNPRHKITKRGQNVTFRCDPISEHNRLYWYRQTLGQGPEFLTYFQNEAQLEKSRLLSDRFSAERPKGSFSTLEIQRTEQGDSAMYLCASSRQVGEGRSGELFFGEGSRLTVL.

V usage is TRBV6-5 and J usage is TRBJ2-1, with TRBD1 matching over 7 bases. Unmatched junction bases numbered 6, after V lost 6 bases and J lost 4 bases. The CDR3 covers 14 residues. Per germline, CDR1 MNHEY and CDR2 SVGAGI. The CDR3 DNA sequence: TGTGCCAGCAGCGCCCGGGACAGATACAATGAGCAGTTCTTC. Translated, it gives CASSARDRYNEQFF.

This chain links TRBV13 with TRBJ2-2, with TRBD2 identical over 14 bases. Trimming cost V 5 bases and J 2 bases; bases outside gene matches: 13. The CDR3 length is 20 residues. In germline, CDR1 is PRHDT, CDR2 FYEKMQ (reference sequence). CDR3 DNA sequence: TGTGCCAGCAGCGCCCTTCCCCCGGGACTAGCGGGAGATAACACCGGGGAGCTGTTTTTT. Residues: CASSALPPGLAGDNTGELFF.

The J gene is TRBJ2-3, the V gene TRBV28; D may be TRBD1 (7 bases). Germline values: CDR1 MDHEN, CDR2 SYDVKM. The CDR3 covers 16 residues. Trimming took 4 bases from V and 11 from J, leaving 25 bases between them. CDR3 amino acids: CASSSGGSRGGHRQYF. The CDR3 nucleotides are TGTGCCAGCAGTTCAGGGGGGTCGAGGGGAGGTCACAGGCAGTATTTT. The full variable domain, with the rest looked up from reference TRBV28 and TRBJ2-3, is DVKVTQSSRYLVKRTGEKVFLECVQDMDHENMFWYRQDPGLGLRLIYFSYDVKMKEKGDIPEGYSVSREKKERFSLILESASTNQTSMYLCASSSGGSRGGHRQYFGPGTRLTVL.

The J gene is TRBJ2-5, the V gene TRBV25-1, with 7 bases matching TRBD2. This CDR3 is built from 12 residues. Germline CDR1 and CDR2: MGHDK and SYGVNS. Trimming at V came to 8 bases and at J to 5 bases, leaving 5 bases not matched to a gene. DNA of the CDR3: TGTGCCAGCTCCCCCGGGGGGGAGACCCAGTACTTC. Encoded protein: CASSPGGETQYF.

The J gene is TRBJ2-3, the V gene TRBV4-1, with 12 bases aligning to TRBD1. Trimming took 0 bases from V and 4 from J; bases not matched to a gene: 8. CDR1 is MGHRA and CDR2 is YSYEKL in the germline V gene. The CDR3 has 18 residues. CDR3 in amino acids: CASSQDRDRGLVADTQYF. In nucleotides, the CDR3 is TGCGCCAGCAGCCAAGATCGGGACAGGGGGCTAGTCGCAGATACGCAGTATTTT.

The table lists this clone with a count of one. The chain has TRBV7-2 and TRBJ2-7, with TRBD2 as a possible D gene (5 bases). Looked up from germline, CDR1 is SGHTA and CDR2 is FQGNSA. The V and J ends lost 5 bases and 3 bases respectively, with 20 bases between them. CDR3 length: 16 residues. This CDR3 reads CASSLQADPRIYEQYF. The CDR3, as DNA: TGTGCCAGCAGCCTCCAAGCGGACCCACGGATCTACGAGCAGTACTTC.

The chain uses TRBV27 and TRBJ2-7, with 11 bases identical to TRBD2. Per germline, CDR1 MNHEY and CDR2 SMNVEV (reference sequence). This CDR3 spans 16 amino acids. J was trimmed by 2 bases and V by 2 bases; bases with no gene match: 5. CDR3 region: CASSLPGTSGTYEQYF. The CDR3 bases are TGTGCCAGCAGTTTACCTGGGACTAGCGGCACCTACGAGCAGTACTTC.

The sample holds one count of this clone. The chain employs TRBV10-3 and TRBJ2-1; 8 bases are shared with TRBD1. CDR3 length equals 14 residues. The germline V gene encodes CDR1 ENHRY and CDR2 SYGVKD. After removal of 7 bases from V and 5 bases from J, the junction contained 7 bases not matched to a gene. CDR3 in amino acids: CAINGGQGNNEQFF. The CDR3 DNA sequence: TGTGCCATCAACGGAGGACAGGGCAACAATGAGCAGTTCTTC.

This clone has just a few counts. The chain couples TRBV19 to TRBJ1-1; perhaps TRBD1 as D (6 bases). Trimming pared 6 bases from V and 0 bases from J, leaving 17 bases between. This CDR3 region has 16 residues. Germline V lookup: CDR1 LNHDA, CDR2 SQIVND (reference sequence). The CDR3 sequence is CASRTRTERLNTEAFF. The CDR3 DNA sequence: TGTGCCAGTAGGACTCGGACAGAACGCCTGAACACTGAAGCTTTCTTT.

The gene calls are TRBV7-8 and TRBJ2-4, with D possibly TRBD2 on 6 matching bases. The CDR3 runs 16 residues. Between the trimmed V and J ends, which lost 3 bases and 0 bases, there was a span of 12 bases. Germline V lookup: CDR1 SGHVS, CDR2 FQNEAQ. The CDR3 DNA follows: TGTGCCAGCAGCTTGAGGGACTCGGTAGCCAAAAACATTCAGTACTTC. It codes for CASSLRDSVAKNIQYF.